This T cell receptor (beta chain) originates from a study of blood T cell repertoires in COVID-19 (dated by TCRdb to the early 2020s). About the full investigation: The collaborator samples originated in the United States, Italy and Spain and spanned the acute and convalescent phases of COVID-19. The prospective study material was composed of cDNA or gDNA derived from T cells, B-cell-depleted T cells, or PBMCs. The dataset comprised deeply sampled blood TCRbeta repertoires from subjects exposed to, actively infected with, or recovered from COVID-19. The repertoires were made available in a free public database intended to serve as a resource for research on the immune response to SARS-CoV-2. Samples came from the ongoing ImmuneRACE study (first 160 participants) plus 1,254 subjects from 6 global collaborators. A de-identified subject ID, COVID-19 status, age in years and sex were almost always included in the sample metadata. Where available, HLA class I and class II types were obtained from metadata supplied by the sample provider rather than from assay-based typing.

The CDR3 spans 16 residues, from the cysteine through the phenylalanine. CDR3 DNA only is kept here, 48 bases in frame from base 1. The germline V end is reduced by 3 bases and the J end by 5 bases; junction bases left unmatched: 9. Taken from the germline V gene (reference sequence), the CDR1 and CDR2 loops are LGHDT and YNNKEL. The collaborating institutions used their own protocols to collect whole blood in K2EDTA tubes. For TCRbeta analysis, collaborators shipped samples as frozen whole blood, isolated PBMCs, or DNA extracted from either of those sample types. Comment on this clone: Its binding antigen is unknown. Base qualities are not provided; no much larger clone lies one nucleotide away.

TCRbeta CDR3 regions were amplified from genomic DNA by means of the immunoSEQ Assay, a bias-controlled multiplex PCR. The paper's data handling went like this. The number of nucleated cells in each sample was estimated from the amplification of reference gene primers within the assay. To quantify the absolute abundance of each unique TCRbeta CDR3 rearrangement, sequence reads were collapsed and filtered. For each sample, productive Simpson clonality was calculated as the square root of Simpson's diversity index over productive rearrangements. TCRdb carries this immuneACCESS record with in-frame sequences only. Its versions omit some clonotypes, under half of them owing to an unresolved V gene in the studies checked, with the rest unexplained. That table gives V, J and clone size, and the DNA gave D and trimming. The sample records 45,000 or so clones, about nine tenths of which are singletons. Clones ranked in the top ten supply roughly a tenth of the sample.

Results the study describes overall, beyond this receptor: The quantity of clinical and demographic metadata differed by source and by participant and was supplied without curation.

Sequencing input: peripheral blood. This sequence was found in a woman older than 75 with active COVID-19. The sequence is built from TRBV3-1 (or the pseudogene TRBV3-2) and TRBJ1-1; 10 of the junction bases match TRBD1. The CDR3 corresponds to CASSHATGGPTTEAFF. DNA sequence: TGTGCCAGCAGCCACGCGACAGGGGGCCCAACTACTGAAGCTTTCTTT.